These 28 T cell receptor beta chains came from one sample sequenced in a study of blood T cell repertoires in COVID-19. TCRdb's table, derived via immunoSEQ multiplex PCR, lists solely in-frame clones and lacks some. This sample carries 150,000 or so clones, about 83% of them seen once, and the ten largest clones take 1.6%. The specimen was peripheral blood. These receptors all come from a human donor in a cohort sampled during active COVID-19.

This chain connects TRBV18 to TRBJ2-2, with a tentative D call TRBD2 (5 bases). This CDR3 spans 14 amino acids. V was pared by 2 bases and J by 6 bases, with 10 bases between. Per the germline V gene, CDR1 is KGHSH and CDR2 is LQKENI. This CDR3 reads CASSPSGEPGELFF. CDR3 sequence (DNA): TGTGCCAGCTCACCATCCGGGGAACCCGGGGAGCTGTTTTTT.

The chain employs TRBV7-9 and TRBJ2-7; 9 bases are shared with TRBD1. V dropped 0 bases and J dropped 1; count of bases not matched to a gene: 10. The CDR3 runs 18 residues. CDR1 SEHNR and CDR2 FQNEAQ come from the germline V gene (reference sequence). The CDR3 here is CASSLAQGTGKGSYEQYF. The CDR3 DNA reads as TGTGCCAGCAGCTTAGCGCAGGGGACAGGGAAGGGGTCCTACGAGCAGTACTTC.

The gene calls are TRBV7-3 and TRBJ2-7; D unclear. V lost 5 bases and J 6 bases, leaving 14 bases between the germline ends. CDR3 size: 13 residues. Germline V gene data show CDR1 as SGHTA and CDR2 as FQGTGA. The CDR3 sequence: CASSLPPLPEQYF. CDR3 DNA: TGTGCCAGCAGCCTACCTCCACTGCCCGAGCAGTACTTC. Full variable domain (remainder filled in from reference TRBV7-3 and TRBJ2-7): GAGVSQTPSNKVTEKGKYVELRCDPISGHTALYWYRQSLGQGPEFLIYFQGTGAADDSGLPNDRFFAVRPEGSVSTLKIQRTERGDSAVYLCASSLPPLPEQYFGPGTRLTVT.

The V and J genes are TRBV28 and TRBJ2-1; 9 bases agree with TRBD2. CDR1 is MDHEN, CDR2 SYDVKM, per germline. With 3 bases clipped from V and 4 bases from J, the junction kept 7 bases outside the gene matches. The CDR3 has 16 residues. The DNA of the CDR3 is TGTGCCAGCAGTTTCGGGCTAGCGGGAAGGTACAATGAGCAGTTCTTC. Its translation is CASSFGLAGRYNEQFF.

This chain uses TRBV3-1 (or the pseudogene TRBV3-2) with TRBJ1-5; D unresolved. The germline gives CDR1 LGHDT, CDR2 YNNKEL (reference sequence). The CDR3 is 15 amino acids. V was shortened by 1 base and J by 3 bases, with 10 bases between the two germline ends. The CDR3 coding sequence is TGTGCCAGCAGCCAAGGGCACAGTACCAATCAGCCCCAGCATTTT. Protein: CASSQGHSTNQPQHF.

The V call is TRBV23-1, the J call TRBJ1-2; D ambiguous. TRBV23-1 is an ORF, and what it does is uncertain. The CDR3 has 13 amino acids. V lost 3 bases to trimming and J lost 1 base, with 6 bases between them. CDR3 protein: CASSQGSNYGYTF. CDR3 coding DNA: TGCGCCAGCAGTCAGGGCAGTAACTATGGCTACACCTTC.

The rearrangement joins TRBV2 to TRBJ1-2; the D is unclear. Per germline, CDR1 SNHLY and CDR2 FYNNEI. The CDR3 is 13 residues long. Trimming pared 6 bases from V and 4 bases from J, leaving 12 bases between. CDR3 region: CASSLAIGYGYTF. CDR3 bases: TGTGCCAGCAGCCTCGCCATCGGCTATGGCTACACCTTC.

The rearrangement joins TRBV28 to TRBJ1-1; no definite D call. The V gene lost 8 bases and the J gene lost 4 bases, with 20 bases spanning the gap. The CDR3 is made up of 15 amino acids. Germline V gene sequence: CDR1 MDHEN, CDR2 SYDVKM. This CDR3 is CASGFPGKPGTEAFF. The CDR3 nucleotides are TGTGCCAGCGGATTCCCGGGAAAACCGGGCACTGAAGCTTTCTTT.

The chain uses TRBV7-8 and TRBJ2-7; D is unresolved. The CDR3 covers 13 residues. Trimming removed 3 bases at V and 6 bases at J, with 12 bases between. From germline, CDR1 is SGHVS and CDR2 FQNEAQ. DNA for the CDR3: TGTGCCAGCAGCTTGGCTGGGCCGATCGAGCAGTACTTC. Translated, it gives CASSLAGPIEQYF.

The CDR3 loop is CASSLVAGSYNEQFF. In DNA form, the CDR3 reads TGCGCCAGCAGCTTGGTCGCGGGATCATACAATGAGCAGTTCTTC. V gene TRBV5-1 combines with J gene TRBJ2-1; maybe TRBD2 (6 bases). The V end was cut by 0 bases, the J end by 4 bases, with 11 bases between. Germline V gene sequence: CDR1 SGHRS, CDR2 YFSETQ. This CDR3 is built from 15 residues.

V gene TRBV9 combines with J gene TRBJ2-7; possibly TRBD2 for D (5 bases). This CDR3 is built from 13 residues. CDR1 and CDR2 from the germline V gene are SGDLS and YYNGEE. V was trimmed by 0 bases and J by 6 bases, leaving 10 bases between them. The CDR3 here is CASSVALVSEQYF. The CDR3 bases are TGTGCCAGCAGCGTAGCACTAGTTAGCGAGCAGTACTTC. The complete variable domain, with remaining parts taken from reference TRBV9 and TRBJ2-7, reads DSGVTQTPKHLITATGQRVTLRCSPRSGDLSVYWYQQSLDQGLQFLIQYYNGEERAKGNILERFSAQQFPDLHSELNLSSLELGDSALYFCASSVALVSEQYFGPGTRLTVT.

The chain links TRBV7-9 to TRBJ2-7, with 10 bases matching TRBD1. The CDR3 length is 15 residues. Germline loops: CDR1 SEHNR, CDR2 FQNEAQ (reference sequence). J lost 5 bases, V lost 5 bases, and 9 bases had no gene match. Here the CDR3 DNA reads TGTGCCAGCAGCGACGGGACAGGGGTTTCCCACGAGCAGTACTTC. The encoded protein is CASSDGTGVSHEQYF.

The chain recombines TRBV19 with TRBJ2-7; 9 positions match TRBD1. J was trimmed by 7 bases and V by 5 bases; bases with no gene match: 12. CDR1 is LNHDA and CDR2 is SQIVND in the germline V gene (reference sequence). The CDR3 length is 15 residues. The CDR3 bases are TGTGCCAGTAGTTCGCGAGCCGGGACAGGGCTAGAGCAGTACTTC. This sequence encodes CASSSRAGTGLEQYF.

This chain connects TRBV2 to TRBJ1-2; D remains ambiguous. This CDR3 is built from 11 residues. The V and J ends lost 3 bases and 8 bases respectively, with 7 bases between them. Looked up from germline, CDR1 is SNHLY and CDR2 is FYNNEI. The CDR3 nucleotides are TGTGCCAGCAGTGATGGGAGAGGCTACACCTTC. Its protein is CASSDGRGYTF.

V is TRBV28 and J is TRBJ2-5, with D tentatively TRBD1 (6 bases). There are 15 residues in the CDR3. Germline values: CDR1 MDHEN, CDR2 SYDVKM. The V end lost 4 bases, the J end lost 8 bases, and 20 bases lay between the germline ends. The CDR3 loop reads CASSSHALGQNTQYF. The DNA of the CDR3 is TGTGCCAGCAGTTCTCACGCCCTCGGACAGAATACCCAGTACTTC.

The chain carries TRBV19 and TRBJ2-2; 11 bases are shared with TRBD2. The CDR3 runs to 19 residues. J was trimmed by 1 base and V by 6 bases; bases with no gene match: 13. The germline CDR1 and CDR2 sequences are LNHDA and SQIVND (reference sequence). The CDR3 sequence: CASRLITGTSGWNTGELFF. CDR3 coding DNA: TGTGCCAGTAGACTTATCACCGGGACTAGCGGATGGAACACCGGGGAGCTGTTTTTT.

The sample holds a few counts of this clone. The V call is TRBV2, the J call TRBJ1-4, with 7 bases matching TRBD1. V lost 7 bases, J lost 8 bases, and 4 bases stayed unmatched. Per germline, CDR1 SNHLY and CDR2 FYNNEI. The CDR3 totals 12 residues. The CDR3 here is CASTGGWEKLFF. In DNA form, the CDR3 reads TGTGCCAGCACAGGGGGATGGGAAAAACTGTTTTTT.

This clone has a single count. The chain joins TRBV9 to TRBJ2-7; 11 bases align to TRBD2. CDR1 is SGDLS, CDR2 YYNGEE, per germline. V trimming: 0 bases; J trimming: 5 bases; junction bases outside the gene matches: 10. The CDR3 loop spans 17 amino acids. The CDR3 is CASSVGVQTSGTNEQYF. The CDR3 coding sequence is TGTGCCAGCAGCGTAGGGGTCCAGACTAGCGGGACCAACGAGCAGTACTTC. The entire variable domain, with the rest obtained from reference TRBV9 and TRBJ2-7, is as follows: DSGVTQTPKHLITATGQRVTLRCSPRSGDLSVYWYQQSLDQGLQFLIQYYNGEERAKGNILERFSAQQFPDLHSELNLSSLELGDSALYFCASSVGVQTSGTNEQYFGPGTRLTVT.

This rearrangement joins TRBV18 to TRBJ1-3; 9 nucleotides match TRBD1. This CDR3 comprises 16 residues. Germline assignment: CDR1 KGHSH and CDR2 LQKENI. With 3 bases clipped from V and 1 base from J, the junction kept 4 bases outside the gene matches. The CDR3 sequence: CASSPGTGQSGNTIYF. CDR3 in DNA: TGTGCCAGCTCACCGGGGACAGGGCAGTCTGGAAACACCATATATTTT.

The rearrangement links TRBV6-4 to TRBJ1-1, with D possibly TRBD1 on 5 matching bases. V lost 6 bases and J lost 1, with 12 bases in between. The germline V gene has CDR1 MRHNA and CDR2 SNTAGT. CDR3 size: 14 residues. The CDR3 DNA sequence: TGTGCCAGCAGGAGAGACAGACAGAACACTGAAGCTTTCTTT. Translating it yields CASRRDRQNTEAFF.

This rearrangement joins TRBV11-1 to TRBJ2-2; D might be TRBD1 (6 bases). The CDR3 sequence is 13 residues long. Germline CDR1 is SGHAT and CDR2 is FQDESV (reference sequence). Trimming left V 10 bases short and J 1 base short, with 10 bases between. CDR3 bases: TGTGCCACCCGAGGGGGGAACACCGGGGAGCTGTTTTTT. This encodes CATRGGNTGELFF.

The chain links TRBV18 to TRBJ2-6; 7 nucleotides agree with TRBD1. Unmatched junction bases numbered 10, after V lost 6 bases and J lost 8 bases. The CDR3 has 15 amino acids. Germline CDR1 reads KGHSH; CDR2 reads LQKENI. The CDR3: CASSPGTAPTNVLTF. DNA of the CDR3: TGTGCCAGCTCTCCTGGGACAGCACCCACCAACGTCCTGACTTTC.

This clone was observed a few times. J is TRBJ2-3 and V is TRBV19, with D maybe TRBD2 (6 bases). The length of the CDR3 is 15 residues. The V gene lost 5 bases and the J gene lost 0 bases, with 12 bases spanning the gap. Germline V CDR1 and CDR2: LNHDA, SQIVND (reference sequence). CDR3 sequence (DNA): TGTGCCAGTAGTGCCACGGGACTCAGCACAGATACGCAGTATTTT. This sequence encodes CASSATGLSTDTQYF.

The rearrangement joins TRBV5-8 to TRBJ2-7; D is unclear. V lost 3 bases and J lost 5, with 6 bases in between. Germline-derived CDR1 and CDR2 are SGHTS and YDEGEE. The CDR3 is 11 amino acids. The CDR3 DNA reads TGTGCCAGCAGCTCGTTCCACGAGCAGTACTTC. Protein sequence: CASSSFHEQYF.

This clone appeared a single time. The rearrangement uses TRBV6-5 and TRBJ1-1, with TRBD1 matching 9 bases. Germline CDR1 is MNHEY and CDR2 is SVGAGI. V lost 6 bases, J lost 6 bases, and 8 bases stayed unmatched. The CDR3 covers 14 residues. CDR3 bases: TGTGCCAGCAGATACACGGGACAGGGTGCTGAAGCTTTCTTT. Translated, it gives CASRYTGQGAEAFF.

The chain employs TRBV19 and TRBJ2-3, with 9 nucleotides matching TRBD2. The germline CDR1 and CDR2 sequences are LNHDA and SQIVND (reference sequence). The ends lost 3 bases at V and 2 bases at J; junction bases unmatched: 12. The CDR3 totals 18 residues. The CDR3, as DNA: TGTGCCAGTAGTATTACTCCTCCGGGACTAGCTGCCACAGATACGCAGTATTTT. It specifies CASSITPPGLAATDTQYF.

The chain links TRBV6-2 or TRBV6-3 to TRBJ1-4; D not certain. Germline V gene lookup returns CDR1 MNHEY and CDR2 SVGEGT. The CDR3 totals 14 residues. Trimming cost V 2 bases and J 0 bases, with 4 bases left between them. CDR3 coding DNA: TGTGCCAGCAGTTACAGCGCAACTAATGAAAAACTGTTTTTT. Protein product: CASSYSATNEKLFF.

The chain uses TRBV5-1 and TRBJ2-7, with 7 bases matching TRBD1. CDR1 and CDR2 from the germline V gene are SGHRS and YFSETQ. The length of the CDR3 is 16 residues. The V gene end was trimmed by 4 bases and the J gene end by 1 base; junction bases not matched to a gene: 11. The CDR3 reads CASSPTGQVISYEQYF. Written as DNA, the CDR3 is TGCGCCAGCAGCCCCACCGGACAGGTAATATCCTACGAGCAGTACTTC.